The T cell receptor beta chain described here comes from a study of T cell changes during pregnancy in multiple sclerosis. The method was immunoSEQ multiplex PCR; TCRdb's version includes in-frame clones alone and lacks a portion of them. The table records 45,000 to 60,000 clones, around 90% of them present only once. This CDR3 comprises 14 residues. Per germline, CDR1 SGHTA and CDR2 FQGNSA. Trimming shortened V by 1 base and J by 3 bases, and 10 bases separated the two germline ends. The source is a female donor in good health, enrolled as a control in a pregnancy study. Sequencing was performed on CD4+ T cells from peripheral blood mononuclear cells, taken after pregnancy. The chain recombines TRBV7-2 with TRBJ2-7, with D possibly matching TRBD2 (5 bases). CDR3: CASSLESGLYEQYF. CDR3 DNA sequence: TGTGCCAGCAGCTTAGAGAGCGGACTCTACGAGCAGTACTTC.